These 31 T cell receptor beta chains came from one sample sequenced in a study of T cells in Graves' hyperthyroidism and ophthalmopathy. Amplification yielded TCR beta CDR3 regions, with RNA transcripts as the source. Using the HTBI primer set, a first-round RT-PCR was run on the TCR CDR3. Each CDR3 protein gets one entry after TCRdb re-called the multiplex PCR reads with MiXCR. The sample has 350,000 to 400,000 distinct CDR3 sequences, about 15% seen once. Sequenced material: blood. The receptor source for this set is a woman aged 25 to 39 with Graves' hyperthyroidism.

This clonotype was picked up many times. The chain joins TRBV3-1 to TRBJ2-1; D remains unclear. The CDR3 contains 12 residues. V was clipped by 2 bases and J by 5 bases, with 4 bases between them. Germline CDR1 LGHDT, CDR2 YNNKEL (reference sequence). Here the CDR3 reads CASSQLNNEQFF. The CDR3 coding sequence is TGTGCCAGCAGCCAACTCAACAATGAGCAGTTCTTC.

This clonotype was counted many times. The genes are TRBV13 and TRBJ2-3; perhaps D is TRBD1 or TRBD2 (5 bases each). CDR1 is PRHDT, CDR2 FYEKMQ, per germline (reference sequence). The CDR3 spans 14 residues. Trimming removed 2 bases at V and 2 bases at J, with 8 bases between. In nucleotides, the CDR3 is TGTGCCAGCAGCTTATACGGGACCACAGATACGCAGTATTTT. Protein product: CASSLYGTTDTQYF.

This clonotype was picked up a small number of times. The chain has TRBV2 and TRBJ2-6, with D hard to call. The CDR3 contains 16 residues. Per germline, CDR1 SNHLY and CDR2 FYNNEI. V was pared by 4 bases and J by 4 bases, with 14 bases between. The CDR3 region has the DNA TGTGCCAGCAGTGGTAATGCTAAAACCGGGGCCAACGTCCTGACTTTC. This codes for CASSGNAKTGANVLTF.

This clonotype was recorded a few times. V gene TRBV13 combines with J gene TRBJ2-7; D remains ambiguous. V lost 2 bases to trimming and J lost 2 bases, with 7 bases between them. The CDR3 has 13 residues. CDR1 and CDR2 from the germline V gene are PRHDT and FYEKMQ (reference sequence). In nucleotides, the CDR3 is TGTGCCAGCAGCTTACTTGAGGCCTACGAGCAGTACTTC. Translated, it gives CASSLLEAYEQYF.

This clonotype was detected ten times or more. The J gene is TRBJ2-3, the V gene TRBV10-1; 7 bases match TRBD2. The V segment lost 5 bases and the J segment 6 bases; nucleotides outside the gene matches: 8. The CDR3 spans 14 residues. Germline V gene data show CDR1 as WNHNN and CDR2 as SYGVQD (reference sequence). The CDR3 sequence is CASSPLASSDTQYF. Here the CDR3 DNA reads TGCGCCAGCAGTCCACTAGCGTCTTCGGATACGCAGTATTTT.

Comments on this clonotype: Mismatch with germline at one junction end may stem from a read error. This CDR3 reads CASRLDRYSNQPQRF. The CDR3 DNA follows: TGTGCCAGCCGACTGGACAGGTATAGCAATCAGCCCCAGCGTTTT. J is TRBJ1-5 and V is TRBV6-2 or TRBV6-3; 7 bases line up with TRBD1. The CDR3 runs to 15 residues. Germline V gene data show CDR1 as MNHEY and CDR2 as SVGEGT.

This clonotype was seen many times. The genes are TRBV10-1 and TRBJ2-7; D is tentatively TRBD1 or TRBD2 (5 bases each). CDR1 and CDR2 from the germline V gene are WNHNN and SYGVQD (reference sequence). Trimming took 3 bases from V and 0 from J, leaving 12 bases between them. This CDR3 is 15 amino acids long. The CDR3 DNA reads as TGCGCCAGCAGTGATGGGGACGGAAGCTCCTACGAGCAGTACTTC. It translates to CASSDGDGSSYEQYF.

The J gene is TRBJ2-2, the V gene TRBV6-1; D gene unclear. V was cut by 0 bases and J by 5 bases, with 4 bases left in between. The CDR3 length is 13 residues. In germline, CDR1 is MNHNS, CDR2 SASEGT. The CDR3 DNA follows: TGTGCCAGCAGTGAAGCGGTTACCGGGGAGCTGTTTTTT. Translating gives CASSEAVTGELFF.

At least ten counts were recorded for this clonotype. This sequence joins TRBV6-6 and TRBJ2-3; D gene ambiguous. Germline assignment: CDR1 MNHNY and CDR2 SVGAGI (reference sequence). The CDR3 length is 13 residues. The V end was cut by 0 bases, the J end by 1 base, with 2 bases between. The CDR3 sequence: CASSYSGTDTQYF. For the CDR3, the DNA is TGTGCCAGCAGTTACTCGGGCACAGATACGCAGTATTTT.

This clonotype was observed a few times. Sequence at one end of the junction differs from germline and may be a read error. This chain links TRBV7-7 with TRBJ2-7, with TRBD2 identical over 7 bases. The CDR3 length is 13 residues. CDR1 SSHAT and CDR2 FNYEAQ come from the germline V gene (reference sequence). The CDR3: CASSLETSSQQYF. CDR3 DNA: TGTGCTAGCAGCTTAGAGACTAGCTCCCAGCAGTACTTC. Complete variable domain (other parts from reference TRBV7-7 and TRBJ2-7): GAGVSQSPRYKVTKRGQDVTLRCDPISSHATLYWYQQALGQGPEFLTYFNYEAQPDKSGLPSDRFSAERPEGSISTLTIQRTEQRDSAMYRCASSLETSSQQYFGPGTRLTVT.

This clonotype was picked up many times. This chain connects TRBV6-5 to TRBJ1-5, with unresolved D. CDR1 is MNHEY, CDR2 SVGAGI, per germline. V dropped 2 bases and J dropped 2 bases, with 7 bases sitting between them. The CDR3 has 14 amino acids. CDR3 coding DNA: TGTGCCAGCAGTTACGGTGACCGCAATCAGCCCCAGCATTTT. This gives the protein CASSYGDRNQPQHF.

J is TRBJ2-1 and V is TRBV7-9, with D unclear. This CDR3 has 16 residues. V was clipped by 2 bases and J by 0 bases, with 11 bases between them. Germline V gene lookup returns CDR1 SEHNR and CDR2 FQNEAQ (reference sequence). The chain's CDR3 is CASSLSEALSYNEQFF. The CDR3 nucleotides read TGTGCCAGCAGCTTAAGTGAGGCCCTCTCCTACAATGAGCAGTTCTTC.

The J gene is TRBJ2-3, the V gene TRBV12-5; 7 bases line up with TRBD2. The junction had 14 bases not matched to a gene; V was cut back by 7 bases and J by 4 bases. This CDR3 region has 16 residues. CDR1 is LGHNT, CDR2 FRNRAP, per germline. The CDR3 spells CASADLAGPVPDTQYF. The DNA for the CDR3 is TGTGCTAGTGCCGACTTAGCGGGCCCGGTACCAGATACGCAGTATTTT.

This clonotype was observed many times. The CDR3 region is CASSFSRGYNEQFF. The CDR3 DNA is TGTGCCAGCAGCTTTAGTAGGGGCTACAATGAGCAGTTCTTC. The chain uses TRBV11-3 and TRBJ2-1, with a weak D call TRBD1 (5 bases). The CDR3 length is 14 residues. CDR1 and CDR2 from the germline V gene are SGHNT and YENEEA. V lost 3 bases, J lost 3 bases, and 9 bases lay in between.

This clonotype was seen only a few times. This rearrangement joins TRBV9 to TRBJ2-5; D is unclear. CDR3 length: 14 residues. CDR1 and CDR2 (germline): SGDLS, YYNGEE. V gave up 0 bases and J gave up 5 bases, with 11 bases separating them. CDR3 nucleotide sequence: TGTGCCAGCAGCGTAGACCAAAGCGAGGAGACCCAGTACTTC. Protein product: CASSVDQSEETQYF.

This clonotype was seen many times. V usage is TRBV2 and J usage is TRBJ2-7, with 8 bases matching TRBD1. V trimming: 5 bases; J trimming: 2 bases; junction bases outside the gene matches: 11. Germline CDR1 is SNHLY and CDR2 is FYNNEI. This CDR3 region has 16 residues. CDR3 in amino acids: CASSPSPGQDTYEQYF. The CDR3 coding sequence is TGTGCCAGCAGTCCTTCACCGGGACAGGATACCTACGAGCAGTACTTC.

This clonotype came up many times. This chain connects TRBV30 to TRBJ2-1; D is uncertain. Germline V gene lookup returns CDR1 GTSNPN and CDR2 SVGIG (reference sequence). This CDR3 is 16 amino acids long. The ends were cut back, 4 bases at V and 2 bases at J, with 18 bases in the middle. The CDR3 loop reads CAWKRPGPTTYNEQFF. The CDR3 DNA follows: TGTGCCTGGAAGCGTCCTGGACCAACGACCTACAATGAGCAGTTCTTC.

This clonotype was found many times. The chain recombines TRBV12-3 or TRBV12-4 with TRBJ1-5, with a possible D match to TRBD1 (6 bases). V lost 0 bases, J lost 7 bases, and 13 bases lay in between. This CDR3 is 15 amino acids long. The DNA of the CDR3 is TGTGCCAGCAGTTTAGCAGGGGGGATGGGGCAGCCCCAGCATTTT. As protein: CASSLAGGMGQPQHF.

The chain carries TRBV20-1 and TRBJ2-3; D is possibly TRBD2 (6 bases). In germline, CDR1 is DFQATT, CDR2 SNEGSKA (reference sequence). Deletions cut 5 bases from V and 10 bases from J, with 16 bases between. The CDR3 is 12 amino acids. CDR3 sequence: CSAPFRSGAQYF. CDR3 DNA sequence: TGCAGTGCTCCCTTCCGTTCGGGGGCGCAGTATTTT.

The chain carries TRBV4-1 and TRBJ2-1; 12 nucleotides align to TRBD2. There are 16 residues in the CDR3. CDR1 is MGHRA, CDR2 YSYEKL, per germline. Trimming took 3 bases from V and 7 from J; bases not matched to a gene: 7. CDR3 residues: CASSQQTSGRKNEQFF. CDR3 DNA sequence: TGCGCCAGCAGCCAGCAAACTAGCGGGAGGAAGAATGAGCAGTTCTTC.

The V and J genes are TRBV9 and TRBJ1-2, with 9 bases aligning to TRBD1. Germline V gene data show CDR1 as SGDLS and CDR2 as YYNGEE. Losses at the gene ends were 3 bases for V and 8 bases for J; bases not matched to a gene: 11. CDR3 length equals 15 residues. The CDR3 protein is CASSAHQGDREGYTF. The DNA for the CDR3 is TGTGCCAGCAGCGCCCACCAGGGGGACAGGGAGGGCTACACCTTC.

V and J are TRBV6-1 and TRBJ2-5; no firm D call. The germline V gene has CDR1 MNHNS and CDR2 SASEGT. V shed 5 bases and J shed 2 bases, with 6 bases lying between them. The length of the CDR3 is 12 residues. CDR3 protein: CASSPEQETQYF. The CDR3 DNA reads TGTGCCAGCAGTCCGGAACAAGAGACCCAGTACTTC.

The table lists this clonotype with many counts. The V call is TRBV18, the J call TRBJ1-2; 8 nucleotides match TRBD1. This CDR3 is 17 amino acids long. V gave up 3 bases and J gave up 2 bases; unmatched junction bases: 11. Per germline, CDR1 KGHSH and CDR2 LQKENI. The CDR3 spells CASSPTSQGAVNYGYTF. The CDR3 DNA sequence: TGTGCCAGCTCACCGACCTCCCAGGGGGCAGTAAACTATGGCTACACCTTC.

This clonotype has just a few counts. CDR3 in DNA: TGTGCCAGCAGAAAAAGTCCCCTCACAGGGACTAGCTCCTATAATTCACCCCTCCACTTT. Its translation is CASRKSPLTGTSSYNSPLHF. The chain is built from TRBV12-3 or TRBV12-4 and TRBJ1-6; D may be TRBD1 (6 bases). Trimming shortened V by 6 bases and J by 0 bases, and 24 bases separated the two germline ends. The CDR3 totals 20 residues.

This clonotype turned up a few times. The CDR3 DNA is TGTGCCTGGAGTCCTACAGTAGTTGGCTCTTATGGCTACACCTTC. The encoded protein is CAWSPTVVGSYGYTF. The chain carries TRBV30 and TRBJ1-2; D is ambiguous. The length of the CDR3 is 15 residues. The ends were cut back, 2 bases at V and 5 bases at J, with 18 bases in the middle. Germline V gives CDR1 GTSNPN, CDR2 SVGIG (reference sequence).

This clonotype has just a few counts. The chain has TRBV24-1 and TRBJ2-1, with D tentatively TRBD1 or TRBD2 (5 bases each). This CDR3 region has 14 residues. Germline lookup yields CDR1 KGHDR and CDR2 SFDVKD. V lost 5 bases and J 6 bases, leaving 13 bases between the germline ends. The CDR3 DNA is TGTGCCACCAGTGCGGTGGGGCTAGCCAATGAGCAGTTCTTC. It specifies CATSAVGLANEQFF.

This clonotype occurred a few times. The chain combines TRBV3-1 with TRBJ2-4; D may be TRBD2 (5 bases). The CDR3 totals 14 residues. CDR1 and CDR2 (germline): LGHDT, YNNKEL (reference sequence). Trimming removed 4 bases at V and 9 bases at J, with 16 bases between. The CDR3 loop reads CASSPSDPGSIQYF. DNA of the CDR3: TGTGCCAGCAGCCCGTCGGACCCTGGGAGCATTCAGTACTTC.

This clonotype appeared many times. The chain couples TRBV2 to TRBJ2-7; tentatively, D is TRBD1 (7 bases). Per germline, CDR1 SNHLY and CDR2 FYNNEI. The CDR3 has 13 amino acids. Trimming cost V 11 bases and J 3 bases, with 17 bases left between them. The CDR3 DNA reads TGTGCCGGACATCCAGGGGGACTCTACGAGCAGTACTTC. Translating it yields CAGHPGGLYEQYF.

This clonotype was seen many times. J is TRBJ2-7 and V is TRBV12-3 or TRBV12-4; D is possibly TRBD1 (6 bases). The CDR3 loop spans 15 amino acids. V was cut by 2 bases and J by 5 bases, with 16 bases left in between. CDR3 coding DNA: TGTGCCAGCAGTTTAAAACAGGGCCACCTCCACGAGCAGTACTTC. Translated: CASSLKQGHLHEQYF.

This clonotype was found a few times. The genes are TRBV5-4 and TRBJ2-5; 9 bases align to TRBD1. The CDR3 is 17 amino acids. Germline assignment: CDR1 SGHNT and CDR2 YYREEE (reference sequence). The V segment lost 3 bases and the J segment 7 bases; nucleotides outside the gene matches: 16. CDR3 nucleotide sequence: TGTGCCAGCAGCTCCTCCAGGGACAGGGTGTACCCAGGGACCCAGTACTTC. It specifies CASSSSRDRVYPGTQYF.

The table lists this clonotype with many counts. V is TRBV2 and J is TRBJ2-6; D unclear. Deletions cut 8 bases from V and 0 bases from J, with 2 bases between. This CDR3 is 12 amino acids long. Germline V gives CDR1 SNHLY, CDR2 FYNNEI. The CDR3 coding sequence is TGTGCCAGCGGCTCTGGGGCCAACGTCCTGACTTTC. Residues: CASGSGANVLTF.